The 10 T cell receptor beta chains presented below share a single source sample, sequenced in a study of blood T cell repertoires in COVID-19. Sequencing used immunoSEQ multiplex PCR; TCRdb keeps in-frame clones, though not all of them. Among 200,000 to 250,000 clones listed, approximately 88% were seen once. The sample taken for sequencing was peripheral blood. The receptors come from a woman under 40 with COVID-19, enrolled during active disease.

The V call is TRBV20-1, the J call TRBJ1-2; D is undetermined. From germline, CDR1 is DFQATT and CDR2 SNEGSKA (reference sequence). This CDR3 has 13 residues. Trimming removed 3 bases at V and 2 bases at J, with 10 bases between. The CDR3 loop reads CSASLPGNYGYTF. In DNA form, the CDR3 reads TGCAGTGCTAGTCTCCCCGGGAACTATGGCTACACCTTC.

The chain recombines TRBV19 with TRBJ2-5; possible D gene TRBD2, 5 bases. The V gene's germline CDR1 is LNHDA and CDR2 SQIVND (reference sequence). The CDR3 has 13 residues. V was pared by 7 bases and J by 4 bases, with 13 bases between. CDR3 nucleotide sequence: TGTGCCAGTACCCAGACTCGGGGAGAGACCCAGTACTTC. It specifies CASTQTRGETQYF. Looking up the rest from reference TRBV19 and TRBJ2-5 gives the full variable domain: DGGITQSPKYLFRKEGQNVTLSCEQNLNHDAMYWYRQDPGQGLRLIYYSQIVNDFQKGDIAEGYSVSREKKESFPLTVTSAQKNPTAFYLCASTQTRGETQYFGPGTRLLVL.

V and J are TRBV27 and TRBJ2-3, with unresolved D. V lost 1 base, J lost 0 bases, and 14 bases lay in between. The germline V gene encodes CDR1 MNHEY and CDR2 SMNVEV (reference sequence). The CDR3 runs 17 residues. CDR3 residues: CASSLLARGSSTDTQYF. The CDR3 DNA reads TGTGCCAGCAGTTTATTAGCCCGTGGCAGTAGCACAGATACGCAGTATTTT.

This chain links TRBV2 with TRBJ1-5; 9 bases match TRBD1. The CDR3 has 15 residues. From germline, CDR1 is SNHLY and CDR2 FYNNEI. J was trimmed by 5 bases and V by 9 bases; bases with no gene match: 11. The CDR3 is CASNLRQGGDQPQHF. CDR3 nucleotide sequence: TGTGCCAGTAACCTACGACAGGGGGGCGATCAGCCCCAGCATTTT.

This chain connects TRBV5-6 to TRBJ1-6; no clear D gene. The V and J ends lost 3 bases and 0 bases respectively, with 7 bases between them. Germline V gene data show CDR1 as SGHDT and CDR2 as YYEEEE. The CDR3 has 15 amino acids. CDR3 nucleotide sequence: TGTGCCAGCAGCTACAGTAGCTCCTATAATTCACCCCTCCACTTT. Protein product: CASSYSSSYNSPLHF.

This chain connects TRBV11-2 to TRBJ2-5; D perhaps matches TRBD1 (6 bases). The CDR3 is 18 amino acids. V lost 1 base, J lost 2 bases, and 20 bases lay in between. Germline lookup yields CDR1 SGHAT and CDR2 FQNNGV. The CDR3 nucleotides are TGTGCCAGCAGCTTAGCCGTCGTCGGGACACTTATTCAAGAGACCCAGTACTTC. Translation: CASSLAVVGTLIQETQYF.

The genes are TRBV2 and TRBJ1-1; a weak D match, TRBD1 (5 bases). Trimming stripped 2 bases from V and 6 bases from J, with 16 bases between. CDR3 size: 15 residues. Germline-derived CDR1 and CDR2 are SNHLY and FYNNEI. The CDR3 nucleotides are TGTGCCAGCAGTGAAACCCGGGGGGGAGGGCCTGAAGCTTTCTTT. Encoded protein: CASSETRGGGPEAFF.

This clone was recorded once. The chain recombines TRBV3-1 (or the pseudogene TRBV3-2) with TRBJ2-5, with unresolved D. V was cut by 1 base and J by 4 bases, with 13 bases left in between. The V gene's germline CDR1 is LGHDT and CDR2 YNNKEL (reference sequence). This CDR3 is 15 amino acids long. Here the CDR3 DNA reads TGTGCCAGCAGCCAAGTTACTACCGACCGAGAGACCCAGTACTTC. Its translation: CASSQVTTDRETQYF.

This chain uses TRBV7-9 with TRBJ1-2; no clear D. Germline V gives CDR1 SEHNR, CDR2 FQNEAQ (reference sequence). This CDR3 is 18 amino acids long. V was trimmed by 1 base and J by 2 bases, leaving 20 bases between them. In DNA, the CDR3 is TGTGCCAGCAGCTTAGACGAGGGAATTGATCCAAAGAACTATGGCTACACCTTC. It specifies CASSLDEGIDPKNYGYTF.

The count of this clone is one. The chain has TRBV3-1 (or the pseudogene TRBV3-2) and TRBJ1-3, with TRBD1 matching 7 bases. Germline trimming cut 2 bases from V and 15 bases from J; bases unmatched to any gene: 10. The CDR3 is 13 residues long. The germline V gene encodes CDR1 LGHDT and CDR2 YNNKEL (reference sequence). The CDR3 DNA reads as TGTGCCAGCAGCCAAAGGGGGAGTCAGGGGGAATATTTT. This sequence encodes CASSQRGSQGEYF.